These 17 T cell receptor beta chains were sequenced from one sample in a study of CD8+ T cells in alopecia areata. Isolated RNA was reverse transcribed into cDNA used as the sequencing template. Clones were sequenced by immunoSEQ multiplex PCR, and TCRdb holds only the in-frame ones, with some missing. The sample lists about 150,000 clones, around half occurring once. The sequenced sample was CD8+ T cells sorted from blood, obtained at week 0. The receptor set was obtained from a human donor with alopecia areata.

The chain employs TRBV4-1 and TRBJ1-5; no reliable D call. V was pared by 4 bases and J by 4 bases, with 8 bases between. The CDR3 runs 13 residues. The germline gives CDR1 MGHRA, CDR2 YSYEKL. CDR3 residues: CASSPSGNQPQHF. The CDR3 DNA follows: TGCGCCAGCAGCCCCAGCGGTAATCAGCCCCAGCATTTT.

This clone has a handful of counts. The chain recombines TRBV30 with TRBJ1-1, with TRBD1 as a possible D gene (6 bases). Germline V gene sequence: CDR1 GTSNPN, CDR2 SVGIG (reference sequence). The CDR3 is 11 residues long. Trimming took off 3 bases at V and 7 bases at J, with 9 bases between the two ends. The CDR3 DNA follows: TGTGCCTGGAGGCAGGGGTTTGAAGCTTTCTTT. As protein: CAWRQGFEAFF.

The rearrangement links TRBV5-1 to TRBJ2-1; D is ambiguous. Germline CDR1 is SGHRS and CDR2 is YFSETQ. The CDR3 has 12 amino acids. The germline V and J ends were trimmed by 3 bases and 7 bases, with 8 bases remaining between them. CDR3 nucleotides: TGCGCCAGCAGCTCCCCCAGAAATGAGCAGTTCTTC. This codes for CASSSPRNEQFF.

CDR3 sequence: CSVEDRDNEQFF. The CDR3 DNA follows: TGCAGCGTTGAAGACAGGGACAATGAGCAGTTCTTC. The V and J genes are TRBV29-1 and TRBJ2-1; possible D gene TRBD1, 5 bases. V was trimmed by 0 bases and J by 5 bases, leaving 5 bases between them. The CDR3 is 12 amino acids. Germline CDR1 is SQVTM and CDR2 is ANQGSEA.

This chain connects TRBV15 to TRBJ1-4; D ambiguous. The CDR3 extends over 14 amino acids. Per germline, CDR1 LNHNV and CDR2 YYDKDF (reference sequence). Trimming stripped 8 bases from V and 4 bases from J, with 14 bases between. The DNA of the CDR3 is TGTGCCACCTCGAGCGCACAGAATAATGAAAAACTGTTTTTT. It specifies CATSSAQNNEKLFF. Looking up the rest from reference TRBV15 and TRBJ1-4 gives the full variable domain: DAMVIQNPRYQVTQFGKPVTLSCSQTLNHNVMYWYQQKSSQAPKLLFHYYDKDFNNEADTPDNFQSRRPNTSFCFLDIRSPGLGDTAMYLCATSSAQNNEKLFFGSGTQLSVL.

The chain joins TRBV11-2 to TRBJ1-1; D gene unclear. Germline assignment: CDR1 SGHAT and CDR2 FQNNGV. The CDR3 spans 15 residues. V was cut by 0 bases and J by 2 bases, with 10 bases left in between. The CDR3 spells CASSLDLQQNTEAFF. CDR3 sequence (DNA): TGTGCCAGCAGCTTAGATCTGCAACAAAACACTGAAGCTTTCTTT.

The CDR3 region is CASSLYRVEDEQFF. The CDR3 DNA is TGTGCCAGCAGTTTATATCGCGTTGAGGATGAGCAGTTCTTC. The chain combines TRBV27 with TRBJ2-1; D remains ambiguous. The CDR3 is made up of 14 amino acids. Per germline, CDR1 MNHEY and CDR2 SMNVEV (reference sequence). With 1 base removed from V and 8 bases from J, the gap between germline ends came to 12 bases.

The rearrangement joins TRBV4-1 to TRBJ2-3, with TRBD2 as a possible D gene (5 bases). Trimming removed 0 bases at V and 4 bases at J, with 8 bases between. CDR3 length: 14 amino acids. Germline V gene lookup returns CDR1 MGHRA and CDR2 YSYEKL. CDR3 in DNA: TGCGCCAGCAGCCAAGAGGTCGGGGCAGATACGCAGTATTTT. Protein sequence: CASSQEVGADTQYF.

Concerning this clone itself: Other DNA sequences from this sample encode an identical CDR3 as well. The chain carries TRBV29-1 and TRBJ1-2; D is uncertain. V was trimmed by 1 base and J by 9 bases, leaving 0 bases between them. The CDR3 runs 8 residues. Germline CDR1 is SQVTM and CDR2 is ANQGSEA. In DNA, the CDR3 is TGCAGCGTTGAAGGCTACACCTTC. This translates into CSVEGYTF.

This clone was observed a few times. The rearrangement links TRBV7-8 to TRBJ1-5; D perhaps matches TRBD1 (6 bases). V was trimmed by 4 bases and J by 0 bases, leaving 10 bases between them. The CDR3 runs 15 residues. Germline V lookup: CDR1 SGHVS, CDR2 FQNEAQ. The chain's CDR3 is CASSSGQNSNQPQHF. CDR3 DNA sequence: TGTGCCAGCAGCTCCGGACAGAATAGCAATCAGCCCCAGCATTTT.

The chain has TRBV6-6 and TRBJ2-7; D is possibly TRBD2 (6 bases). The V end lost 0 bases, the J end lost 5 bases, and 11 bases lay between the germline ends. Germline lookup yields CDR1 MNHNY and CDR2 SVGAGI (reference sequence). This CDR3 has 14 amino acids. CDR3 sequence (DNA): TGTGCCAGCAGTTACTCGGAGGGAAACCACGAGCAGTACTTC. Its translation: CASSYSEGNHEQYF.

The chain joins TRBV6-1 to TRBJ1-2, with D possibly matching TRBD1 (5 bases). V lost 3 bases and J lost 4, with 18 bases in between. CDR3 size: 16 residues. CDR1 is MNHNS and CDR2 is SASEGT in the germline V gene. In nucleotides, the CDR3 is TGTGCCAGCAGTGATAGCGGGGGAGGAATGCCCTATGGCTACACCTTC. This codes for CASSDSGGGMPYGYTF.

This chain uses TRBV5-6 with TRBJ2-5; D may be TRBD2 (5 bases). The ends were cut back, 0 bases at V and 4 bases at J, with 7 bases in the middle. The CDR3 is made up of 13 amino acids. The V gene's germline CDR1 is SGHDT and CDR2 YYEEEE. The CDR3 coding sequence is TGTGCCAGCAGCTTGGTCGAGGGAGAGACCCAGTACTTC. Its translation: CASSLVEGETQYF.

The CDR3 loop is CAWTTSYEQYF. CDR3 DNA: TGTGCCTGGACGACCAGCTACGAGCAGTACTTC. The chain carries TRBV30 and TRBJ2-7; D gene uncertain. Per germline, CDR1 GTSNPN and CDR2 SVGIG (reference sequence). CDR3 length equals 11 residues. V was trimmed by 4 bases and J by 3 bases, leaving 7 bases between them.

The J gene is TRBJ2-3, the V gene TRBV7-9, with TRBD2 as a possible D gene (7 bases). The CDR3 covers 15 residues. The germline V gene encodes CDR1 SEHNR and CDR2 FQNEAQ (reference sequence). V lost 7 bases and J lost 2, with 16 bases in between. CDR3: CASTLGGDTTDTQYF. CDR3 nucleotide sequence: TGTGCCAGCACCTTGGGGGGGGACACCACAGATACGCAGTATTTT.

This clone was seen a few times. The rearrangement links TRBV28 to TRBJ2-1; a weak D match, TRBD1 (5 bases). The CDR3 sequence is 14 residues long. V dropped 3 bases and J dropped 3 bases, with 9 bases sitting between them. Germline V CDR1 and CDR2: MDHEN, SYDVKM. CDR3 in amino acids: CASSFFDSYNEQFF. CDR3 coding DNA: TGTGCCAGCAGTTTCTTCGACAGCTACAATGAGCAGTTCTTC.

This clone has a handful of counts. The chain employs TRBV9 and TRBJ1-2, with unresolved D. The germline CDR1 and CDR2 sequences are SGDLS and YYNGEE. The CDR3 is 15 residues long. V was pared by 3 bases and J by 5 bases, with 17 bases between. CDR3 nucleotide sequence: TGTGCCAGCAGCGGGGGTAGTAGGGAAGGGTATGGCTACACCTTC. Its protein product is CASSGGSREGYGYTF.